One and the same sample provided the 14 T cell receptor beta chains below, sequenced in a study of identical twins. TCRdb passed the 5' RACE reads through MiXCR, listing each CDR3 protein once. Of about 700,000 distinct CDR3 sequences in the sample, 8.5% to 9.5% were seen once. Separately, the same data were catalogued under a study of yellow fever vaccine responses in identical twins.

The sequencing input was PBMCs. These receptors were obtained from a woman younger than 35 in good health.

This chain uses TRBV10-3 with TRBJ2-7; D unresolved. The CDR3 totals 15 residues. The V gene's germline CDR1 is ENHRY and CDR2 SYGVKD. The ends were cut back, 0 bases at V and 2 bases at J, with 11 bases in the middle. The chain's CDR3 is CAISESNRAAYEQYF. The CDR3 coding sequence is TGTGCCATCAGTGAGTCCAATCGAGCAGCCTACGAGCAGTACTTC.

This clonotype appeared a few times. This sequence joins TRBV3-1 and TRBJ1-6, with 8 bases matching TRBD1. Unmatched junction bases numbered 7, after V lost 4 bases and J lost 5 bases. Germline loops: CDR1 LGHDT, CDR2 YNNKEL (reference sequence). CDR3 length: 16 residues. The CDR3: CASSLRTGKNNSPLHF. Here the CDR3 DNA reads TGTGCCAGCAGCCTAAGGACAGGGAAGAATAATTCACCCCTCCACTTT.

This clonotype was observed many times. This chain uses TRBV29-1 with TRBJ2-3; 8 bases are shared with TRBD1. The CDR3 has 14 residues. Germline lookup yields CDR1 SQVTM and CDR2 ANQGSEA. V shed 7 bases and J 4 bases; nucleotides not matched to a gene: 10. CDR3 nucleotides: TGCAGCGCCCGTGGGGGGACAGGACCAGATACGCAGTATTTT. Translation gives CSARGGTGPDTQYF.

Only a few counts were recorded for this clonotype. V is TRBV20-1 and J is TRBJ1-1; 8 bases fit TRBD1. The germline V gene has CDR1 DFQATT and CDR2 SNEGSKA (reference sequence). V dropped 1 base and J dropped 1; count of bases not matched to a gene: 2. This CDR3 contains 14 residues. The CDR3 DNA follows: TGCAGTGCTAGAGGACAGGGGTGGAACACTGAAGCTTTCTTT. Encoded protein: CSARGQGWNTEAFF.

This clonotype was seen more than once but under ten times. This chain connects TRBV6-2 or TRBV6-3 to TRBJ2-2; TRBD2 matches at 7 bases. Germline CDR1 reads MNHEY; CDR2 reads SVGEGT. V shed 0 bases, J shed 1 base, and the junction held 11 bases outside the gene matches. This CDR3 contains 19 residues. The CDR3 sequence: CASSYSMVVGGLNTGELFF. CDR3 DNA sequence: TGTGCCAGCAGTTACTCGATGGTTGTGGGAGGGCTGAACACCGGGGAGCTGTTTTTT.

This clonotype was observed at least ten times. The J gene is TRBJ2-1, the V gene TRBV7-2, with a weak D call TRBD2 (6 bases). The CDR3 sequence is 16 residues long. V lost 5 bases and J 0 bases, leaving 14 bases between the germline ends. Germline V gene lookup returns CDR1 SGHTA and CDR2 FQGNSA. CDR3 coding DNA: TGTGCCAGCAGCCTACAAAGCGGGCACTCCTACAATGAGCAGTTCTTC. Translation gives CASSLQSGHSYNEQFF.

A few counts support this clonotype. This chain uses TRBV20-1 with TRBJ2-1, with D hard to call. In germline, CDR1 is DFQATT, CDR2 SNEGSKA (reference sequence). Trimming shortened V by 5 bases and J by 9 bases, and 11 bases separated the two germline ends. There are 11 residues in the CDR3. This CDR3 reads CSAEVVREQFF. The DNA of the CDR3 is TGCAGTGCTGAGGTGGTGCGTGAGCAGTTCTTC.

This clonotype was detected many times. J is TRBJ2-4 and V is TRBV5-6; 7 bases are a match to TRBD1. Trimming removed 4 bases from V and 1 base from J; junction bases left unmatched: 17. From germline, CDR1 is SGHDT and CDR2 YYEEEE. The CDR3 is made up of 19 amino acids. In DNA form, the CDR3 reads TGTGCCAGCAGCCCCGCCGGGACAGAGCCTGCGATGGCCAAAAACATTCAGTACTTC. Protein: CASSPAGTEPAMAKNIQYF.

This chain connects TRBV5-1 to TRBJ2-2; no clear D. V lost 0 bases to trimming and J lost 2 bases, with 8 bases between them. The germline V gene has CDR1 SGHRS and CDR2 YFSETQ. There are 15 residues in the CDR3. The CDR3: CASSLDGYNTGELFF. The DNA for the CDR3 is TGCGCCAGCAGCTTGGACGGCTACAACACCGGGGAGCTGTTTTTT.

This clonotype was detected only a few times. The rearrangement joins TRBV24-1 to TRBJ2-7; a weak D match, TRBD1 (5 bases). The V gene lost 5 bases and the J gene lost 6 bases, with 28 bases spanning the gap. The CDR3 loop spans 18 amino acids. Germline V gene data show CDR1 as KGHDR and CDR2 as SFDVKD. The CDR3 DNA is TGTGCCACCAGTGTCAAAGAAGGACCCGGAAAAGGGGTCTGCGAGCAGTACTTC. Translation: CATSVKEGPGKGVCEQYF.

J is TRBJ2-2 and V is TRBV28; possibly TRBD2 for D (6 bases). The CDR3 is 16 residues long. Germline CDR1 MDHEN, CDR2 SYDVKM. The ends were cut back, 1 base at V and 4 bases at J, with 13 bases in the middle. The CDR3 loop reads CASSLYGGGSTGELFF. In DNA, the CDR3 is TGTGCCAGCAGTTTATACGGGGGAGGTTCCACCGGGGAGCTGTTTTTT.

This clonotype was seen more than once but under ten times. This chain links TRBV5-1 with TRBJ2-2; the D gene is possibly TRBD1 (5 bases). CDR3 length equals 14 residues. Trimming removed 3 bases at V and 6 bases at J, with 12 bases between. Germline CDR1 is SGHRS and CDR2 is YFSETQ. The CDR3 protein is CASSSQGSSGELFF. The CDR3, as DNA: TGCGCCAGCAGCTCGCAGGGTAGTTCCGGGGAGCTGTTTTTT.

The chain recombines TRBV3-1 with TRBJ2-2; tentative D call: TRBD2 (6 bases). The V gene lost 3 bases and the J gene lost 7 bases, with 21 bases spanning the gap. The CDR3 runs to 17 residues. Per germline, CDR1 LGHDT and CDR2 YNNKEL (reference sequence). In nucleotides, the CDR3 is TGTGCCAGCAGCCACACGAATAGGACTATTCGAATCGGGGAGCTGTTTTTT. The encoded protein is CASSHTNRTIRIGELFF. Complete variable domain (other parts from reference TRBV3-1 and TRBJ2-2): DTAVSQTPKYLVTQMGNDKSIKCEQNLGHDTMYWYKQDSKKFLKIMFSYNNKELIINETVPNRFSPKSPDKAHLNLHINSLELGDSAVYFCASSHTNRTIRIGELFFGEGSRLTVL.

The chain couples TRBV20-1 to TRBJ2-7; D might be TRBD2 (5 bases). This CDR3 comprises 16 residues. Germline V gives CDR1 DFQATT, CDR2 SNEGSKA (reference sequence). Between the trimmed V and J ends, which lost 1 base and 1 base, there was a span of 17 bases. CDR3 bases: TGCAGTGCTAGAGTTGGGTCGGGAATTCTGTCCTACGAGCAGTACTTC. It is translated as CSARVGSGILSYEQYF.